This T cell receptor (beta chain) came from a study of response to subunit inactivated influenza vaccine listed by TCRdb under 2018. Background for the entire study: Deep quantitative T cell receptor repertoire profiling was used in the study to track responses to a trivalent subunit inactivated influenza vaccine.

The study at large found these results: The authors proposed that each seasonal influenza vaccination may bring in only a limited number of new T cells.

Libraries were made using RT-PCR. TCRdb records Illumina HiSeq 2500 as the sequencer. TCRdb reanalyzed the raw reads on its own, using fastp at Q25 for trimming and MiXCR for clone calling, and kept in-frame beta chains. CDR3 protein sequences are deduplicated, and each keeps its most common genes and DNA. The table for this sample lists 500,000 or so distinct CDR3 sequences; 16% of them were counted only once. 2.5% to 3.5% of the sample is held by the ten biggest clonotypes. The V end gives up 0 bases and the J end 9 bases, leaving 3 bases in the junction not matched to a gene. The cysteine opens and the phenylalanine closes a CDR3 of 16 amino acids. Only the CDR3 DNA is retained, 48 bases long and in frame from the first base. The germline V gene yields SGHTA for CDR1 and FQGNSA for CDR2. On this clonotype: Its target antigen remains unknown. It has no much larger one-base neighbor in the sample; base qualities were not kept.

Sample: CD4+ T cells sorted from PBMCs, taken roughly 24 months after vaccination. The V and J genes are TRBV7-2 and TRBJ1-6; 12 bases in the middle match TRBD1. The receptor comes from a man aged 45-69 years who received an inactivated influenza vaccine. Donor details come from another sample of the same person, matched by shared clones. Here is the DNA: TGTGCCAGCAGCTTAGCGGGACAGGGGGCCGGTTCACCCCTCCACTTT. This sequence encodes CASSLAGQGAGSPLHF.